This T cell receptor beta chain appears in the sequencing data of a study of cytomegalovirus exposure and HLA in healthy donors. The protocol was immunoSEQ multiplex PCR, while the TCRdb copy is restricted to in-frame clones and leaves out a portion. The sample carries over 200,000 clones, 90% recorded once. The material sequenced was PBMCs. The TCR originated in a woman between 25 and 40 years old in good health and CMV-seronegative.

The CDR3 loop is CASTSTGGGPYEQYF. In DNA form, the CDR3 reads TGTGCCAGCACCTCCACGGGAGGGGGGCCTTACGAGCAGTACTTC. The gene calls are TRBV6-5 and TRBJ2-7; 8 bases agree with TRBD2. This CDR3 has 15 amino acids. The V gene end was trimmed by 7 bases and the J gene end by 4 bases; junction bases not matched to a gene: 12. Germline V lookup: CDR1 MNHEY, CDR2 SVGAGI.